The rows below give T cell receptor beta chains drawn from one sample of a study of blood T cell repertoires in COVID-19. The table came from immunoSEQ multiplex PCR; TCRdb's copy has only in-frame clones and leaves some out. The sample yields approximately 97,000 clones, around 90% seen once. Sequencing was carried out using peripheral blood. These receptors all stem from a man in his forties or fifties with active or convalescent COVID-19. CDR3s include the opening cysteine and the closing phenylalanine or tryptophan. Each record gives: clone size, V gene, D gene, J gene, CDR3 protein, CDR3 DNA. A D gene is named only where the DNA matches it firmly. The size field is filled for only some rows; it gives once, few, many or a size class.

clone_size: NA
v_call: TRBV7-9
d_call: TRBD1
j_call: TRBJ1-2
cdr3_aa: CASSLSGTGRYGYTF
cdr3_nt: TGTGCCAGCAGCTTATCCGGGACAGGGAGGTATGGCTACACCTTC

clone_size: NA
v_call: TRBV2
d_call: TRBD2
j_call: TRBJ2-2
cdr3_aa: CASRGENTGELFF
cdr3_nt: TGTGCCAGCCGGGGGGAAAACACCGGGGAGCTGTTTTTT

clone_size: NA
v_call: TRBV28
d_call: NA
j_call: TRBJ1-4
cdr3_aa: CASSGPANEKLFF
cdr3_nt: TGTGCCAGCAGTGGGCCAGCTAATGAAAAACTGTTTTTT

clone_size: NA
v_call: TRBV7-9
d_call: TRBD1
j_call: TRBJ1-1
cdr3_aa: CASLQGTLNTEAFF
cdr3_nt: TGTGCCAGCTTACAGGGGACCTTGAACACTGAAGCTTTCTTT

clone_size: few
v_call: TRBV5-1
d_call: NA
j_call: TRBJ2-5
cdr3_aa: CASSLGGMETQYF
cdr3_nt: TGCGCCAGCAGCTTGGGAGGGATGGAGACCCAGTACTTC

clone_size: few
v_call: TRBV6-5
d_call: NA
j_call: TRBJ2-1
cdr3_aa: CASGLDGYNEQFF
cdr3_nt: TGTGCCAGCGGCTTAGACGGGTACAATGAGCAGTTCTTC

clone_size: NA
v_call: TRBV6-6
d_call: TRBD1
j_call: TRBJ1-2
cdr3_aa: CASSILDRAPFYGYTF
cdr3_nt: TGTGCCAGCAGTATCCTGGACAGGGCCCCTTTCTATGGCTACACCTTC

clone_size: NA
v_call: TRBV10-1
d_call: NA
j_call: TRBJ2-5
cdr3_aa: CASSESGAGTQYF
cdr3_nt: TGCGCCAGCAGTGAGTCAGGGGCCGGGACCCAGTACTTC

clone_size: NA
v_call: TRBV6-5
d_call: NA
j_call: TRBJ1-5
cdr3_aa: CASLPEAWRNQPQHF
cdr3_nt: TGTGCCAGCCTTCCAGAGGCTTGGCGCAATCAGCCCCAGCATTTT

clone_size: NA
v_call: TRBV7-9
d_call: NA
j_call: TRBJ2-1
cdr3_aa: CASSLAQASYNEQFF
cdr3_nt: TGTGCCAGCAGCTTAGCACAGGCCTCCTACAATGAGCAGTTCTTC

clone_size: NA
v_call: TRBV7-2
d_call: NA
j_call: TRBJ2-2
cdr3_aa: CASSALNTGELFF
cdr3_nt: TGTGCCAGCAGCGCGCTTAACACCGGGGAGCTGTTTTTT

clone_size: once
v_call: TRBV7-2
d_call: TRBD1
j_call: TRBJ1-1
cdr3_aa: CASSLGTRGEAFF
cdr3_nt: TGTGCCAGCAGCTTAGGTACCAGGGGGGAAGCTTTCTTT

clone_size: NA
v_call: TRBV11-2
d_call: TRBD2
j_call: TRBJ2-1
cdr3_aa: CASSGGLAGLNEQFF
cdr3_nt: TGTGCCAGCAGCGGGGGACTAGCGGGGTTAAATGAGCAGTTCTTC

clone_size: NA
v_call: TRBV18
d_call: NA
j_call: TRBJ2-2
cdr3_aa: CASSPPAATGELFF
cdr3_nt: TGTGCCAGCTCACCACCTGCGGCCACCGGGGAGCTGTTTTTT

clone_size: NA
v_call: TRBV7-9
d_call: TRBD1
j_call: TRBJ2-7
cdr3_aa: CASSLGQGRDYEQYF
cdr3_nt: TGTGCCAGCAGCTTAGGACAGGGAAGGGACTACGAGCAGTACTTC

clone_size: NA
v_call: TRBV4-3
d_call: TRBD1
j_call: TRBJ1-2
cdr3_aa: CASSQGRQGLGGYTF
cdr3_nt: TGCGCCAGCAGCCAAGGGCGACAGGGGCTCGGGGGCTACACCTTC

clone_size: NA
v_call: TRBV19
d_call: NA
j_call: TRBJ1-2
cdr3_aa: CASRDSSILNYGYTF
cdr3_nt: TGTGCCAGTAGGGACAGCTCTATCCTAAACTATGGCTACACCTTC

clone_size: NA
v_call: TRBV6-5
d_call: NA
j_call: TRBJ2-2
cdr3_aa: CASSYYGFEGAGELFF
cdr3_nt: TGTGCCAGCAGTTACTATGGCTTTGAGGGAGCCGGGGAGCTGTTTTTT

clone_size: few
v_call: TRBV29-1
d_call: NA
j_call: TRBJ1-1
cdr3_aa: CSVAGGSTEAFF
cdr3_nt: TGCAGCGTTGCTGGCGGAAGCACTGAAGCTTTCTTT

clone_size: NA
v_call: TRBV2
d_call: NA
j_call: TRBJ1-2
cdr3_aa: CASSEGYYGYTF
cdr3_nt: TGTGCCAGCAGCGAGGGTTACTATGGCTACACCTTC

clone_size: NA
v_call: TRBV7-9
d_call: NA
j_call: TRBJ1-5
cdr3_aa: CASSLQGNQPQHF
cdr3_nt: TGTGCCAGCAGCTTACAGGGGAATCAGCCCCAGCATTTT

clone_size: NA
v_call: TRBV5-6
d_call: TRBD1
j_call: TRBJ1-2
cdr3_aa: CASSLGTGIYGYTF
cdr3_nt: TGTGCCAGCAGCCTCGGGACAGGCATCTATGGCTACACCTTC

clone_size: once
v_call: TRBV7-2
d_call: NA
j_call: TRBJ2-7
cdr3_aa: CASSLRQGKSGVSYEQYF
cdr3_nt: TGTGCCAGCAGCTTAAGACAGGGGAAGAGCGGGGTTTCCTACGAGCAGTACTTC

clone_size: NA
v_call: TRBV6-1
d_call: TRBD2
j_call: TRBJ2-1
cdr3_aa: CASSDVGGVREQFF
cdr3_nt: TGTGCCAGCAGTGACGTGGGGGGGGTTCGGGAGCAGTTCTTC

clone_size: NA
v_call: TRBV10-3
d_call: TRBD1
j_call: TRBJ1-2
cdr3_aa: CAISERSGGDYGYTF
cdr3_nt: TGTGCCATCAGTGAAAGATCAGGGGGCGACTATGGCTACACCTTC

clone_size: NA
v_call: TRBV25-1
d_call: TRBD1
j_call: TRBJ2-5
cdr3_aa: CASRPGQTNQETQYF
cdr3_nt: TGTGCCAGCAGGCCGGGACAGACAAACCAAGAGACCCAGTACTTC

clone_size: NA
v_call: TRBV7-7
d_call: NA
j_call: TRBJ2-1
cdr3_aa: CASSLAPGGGDRNEQFF
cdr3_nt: TGTGCCAGCAGCTTAGCCCCCGGCGGGGGGGACAGGAATGAGCAGTTCTTC

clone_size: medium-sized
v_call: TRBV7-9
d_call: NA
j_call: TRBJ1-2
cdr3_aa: CASSLDYDSVYGYTF
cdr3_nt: TGTGCCAGCAGCTTAGATTATGACAGTGTCTATGGCTACACCTTC

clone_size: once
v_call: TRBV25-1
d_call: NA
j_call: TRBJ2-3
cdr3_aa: CASSEWEGGRSDTQYF
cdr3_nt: TGTGCCAGCAGTGAATGGGAGGGGGGAAGATCGGATACGCAGTATTTT